The TCR beta chain described here comes from a study of a mutant IDH1 vaccine in newly diagnosed glioma. Turning to the study itself: At weeks 1, 3, 5, 7, 11, 15, 19 and 23, patients received a vaccination, eight in all. Sex among treated patients split around 60% male, about 40% female; mean age was about 43 years.

The sample holds one count of this clone. What it recognizes is unknown. Described time point: week 5, during vaccination. Topical imiquimod accompanied each vaccine dose, which consisted of 300 ug of mutant IDH1 20-mer peptide. Newly diagnosed WHO grade 3 or 4 IDH1-mutant, ATRX-lost astrocytomas were identified in the donors. The length of the CDR3 is 16 residues. Germline trimming cut 6 bases from V and 5 bases from J; bases unmatched to any gene: 12. Germline CDR1 and CDR2: MNHEY and SMNVEV (reference sequence). The method was immunoSEQ multiplex PCR; TCRdb's version includes in-frame clones alone and lacks a portion of them. The sample yields 70,000 to 100,000 clones, 90% to 95% seen once.

This specimen was PBMCs, taken from a glioma patient whose treatment included an IDH1 peptide vaccine. This clonotype was sampled from a woman in her fifties or sixties with glioma. The genes are TRBV27 and TRBJ2-7, with 11 bases identical to TRBD2. The CDR3 here is CASRILAGGPGNEQYF. The CDR3 DNA reads TGTGCCAGCAGGATCTTAGCGGGAGGGCCGGGGAACGAGCAGTACTTC.